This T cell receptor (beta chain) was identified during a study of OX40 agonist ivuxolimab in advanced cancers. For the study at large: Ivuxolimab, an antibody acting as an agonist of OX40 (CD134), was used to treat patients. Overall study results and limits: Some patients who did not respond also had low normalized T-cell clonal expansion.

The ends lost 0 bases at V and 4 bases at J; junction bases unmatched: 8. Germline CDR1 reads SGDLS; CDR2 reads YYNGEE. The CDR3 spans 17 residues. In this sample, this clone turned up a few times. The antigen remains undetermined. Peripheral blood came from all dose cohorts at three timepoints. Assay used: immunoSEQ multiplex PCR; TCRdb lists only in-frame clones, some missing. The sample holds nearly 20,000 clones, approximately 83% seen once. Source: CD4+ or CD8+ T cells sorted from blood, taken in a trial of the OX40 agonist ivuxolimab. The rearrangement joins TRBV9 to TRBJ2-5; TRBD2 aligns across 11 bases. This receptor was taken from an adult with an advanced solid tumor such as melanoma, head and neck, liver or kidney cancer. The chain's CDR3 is CASSVEASGGRGETQYF. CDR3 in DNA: TGTGCCAGCAGCGTAGAGGCTAGCGGGGGGCGAGGAGAGACCCAGTACTTC.